Below, 4 T cell receptor beta chains from the same sample are listed, as sequenced in a study of shared clonotypes between healthy human individuals. The protocol was immunoSEQ multiplex PCR, while the TCRdb copy is restricted to in-frame clones and leaves out a portion. The table shows under 120,000 clones, with 65% to 75% occurring only once. Sequencing was carried out using memory CD8+ T cells sorted from blood. Subset noted: CD45RO+ cells pooled with CCR7-negative TemRA cells. The receptors come from a woman aged 25 to 39 in good health.

This clone turned up a few times. The V call is TRBV11-2, the J call TRBJ2-7; TRBD2 matches at 11 bases. Germline loops: CDR1 SGHAT, CDR2 FQNNGV. This CDR3 comprises 16 residues. Germline trimming cut 5 bases from V and 0 bases from J; bases unmatched to any gene: 6. CDR3 region: CASSQDGTSGSYEQYF. In DNA, the CDR3 is TGTGCCAGCAGCCAAGATGGGACTAGCGGCTCCTACGAGCAGTACTTC.

This sequence joins TRBV5-1 and TRBJ2-7, with 7 bases lining up with TRBD2. V dropped 7 bases and J dropped 0; count of bases not matched to a gene: 10. Germline CDR1 and CDR2: SGHRS and YFSETQ. There are 15 residues in the CDR3. The CDR3: CASRAEAGSSYEQYF. Here the CDR3 DNA reads TGCGCCAGCCGCGCGGAAGCGGGAAGCTCCTACGAGCAGTACTTC.

This chain links TRBV5-3 with TRBJ2-7, with a weak D call TRBD1 (7 bases). TRBV5-3 is known as an ORF, though its function is uncertain. This CDR3 is 14 amino acids long. Deletions cut 8 bases from V and 6 bases from J, with 21 bases between. The CDR3 region has the DNA TGTGCCAGCAGCCCATTCGACAGGGAGGCCGAGCAGTACTTC. This encodes CASSPFDREAEQYF.

This clone was detected ten times or more. The chain employs TRBV15 and TRBJ2-1; 10 bases line up with TRBD2. Germline CDR1 is LNHNV and CDR2 is YYDKDF (reference sequence). The CDR3 contains 15 residues. V was clipped by 5 bases and J by 4 bases; unmatched bases: 5. The CDR3 DNA follows: TGTGCCACCAGCCGGACTAGCGGTGATTACAATGAGCAGTTCTTC. Translation gives CATSRTSGDYNEQFF.